This TCR beta chain was captured by sequencing in a study of response to subunit inactivated influenza vaccine. Via MiXCR, TCRdb re-called the RT-PCR reads, giving one row per CDR3 protein. The data show roughly 700,000 distinct CDR3 sequences, with over 11% seen just once and around 6.5% held by the top ten. Points on this clonotype: Antigen: not known.

Trimming removed 4 bases from V and 1 base from J, with 14 bases in between. This CDR3 has 15 amino acids. Germline values: CDR1 SGHRS, CDR2 YFSETQ. Study outcomes and limitations: Only a handful of new T cells, the authors suggested, are recruited with each seasonal influenza vaccination.

The sequence was obtained from a man between 45 and 60 years old who received an inactivated influenza vaccine. This chain uses TRBV5-1 with TRBJ2-5; perhaps TRBD1 as D (6 bases). The sequencing here drew on PBMCs from blood, taken 14 days before vaccination. The DNA for the CDR3 is TGCGCCAGCAGCCCCACAGGGTTGTCCCAAGAGACCCAGTACTTC. Residues: CASSPTGLSQETQYF.